This T cell receptor (beta chain) derives from a study of T cell clusters in autoimmune cytopenias. Turning to the study itself: A median of roughly 50,000 TRB reads per sample yielded a median approximately 2,500 distinct clonotypes.

Each sample's input was roughly 230 ng genomic DNA, 35,000 to 40,000 genome equivalents. Whole-study findings and limits: TRB repertoire shifts in secondary cytopenia and chronic lymphocytic leukemia mostly reflected lymphoma, not autoimmunity. The cluster-lack signature was not seen for secondary cytopenia versus chronic lymphocytic leukemia. Primary autoimmune cytopenia patients appeared to lack physiological T cell clusters present in healthy donors.

Multiplex touch-down PCR amplified TRB using TRB-A and TRB-B pools in one tube. TCRdb reworked the multiplex PCR reads into one entry per CDR3 protein, no DNA. The sample data list 4,000 or so distinct CDR3 sequences. The CDR3 is 13 amino acids. The germline V gene encodes CDR1 LNHDA and CDR2 SQIVND (reference sequence). Remarks on this clonotype: The antigen remains undetermined.

The sequence derives from a human donor with an autoimmune cytopenia or autoimmune hepatitis (not recorded which). The chain uses TRBV19 and TRBJ1-6; TCRdb picks TRBD1, but there is no DNA to check that call. Source material: peripheral blood. Here the CDR3 reads CASSETGGSPLHF.